Below, 16 T cell receptor beta chains from the same sample are listed, as sequenced in a study of beta chain features in type 1 diabetes. The sequenced template was cDNA made from the entire isolated RNA. TCRdb's copy holds only in-frame clones and misses some; the assay was immunoSEQ multiplex PCR. The sample records more than 300,000 clones, over 13% being singletons. Sequenced: naive CD4+ T cells from blood. The receptor source for this set is a woman between 18 and 30 years old in good health.

The chain joins TRBV5-6 to TRBJ2-1, with 9 bases lining up with TRBD2. Trimming cost V 0 bases and J 4 bases; bases outside gene matches: 5. The CDR3 has 16 residues. The germline CDR1 and CDR2 sequences are SGHDT and YYEEEE. This CDR3 reads CASSLATSGEYNEQFF. The CDR3 DNA reads as TGTGCCAGCAGCTTGGCGACTAGCGGAGAATACAATGAGCAGTTCTTC.

V is TRBV15 and J is TRBJ2-3, with 10 bases lining up with TRBD2. J lost 3 bases, V lost 5 bases, and 14 bases had no gene match. This CDR3 has 18 amino acids. Germline-derived CDR1 and CDR2 are LNHNV and YYDKDF (reference sequence). CDR3 residues: CATSPFAAASGSTDTQYF. In DNA, the CDR3 is TGTGCCACCAGCCCATTCGCCGCGGCTAGCGGGAGTACAGATACGCAGTATTTT.

CDR3 sequence (DNA): TGTGCCAGCAGCTCCCGACAGGGAAGTCAGCCCCAGCATTTT. Encoded protein: CASSSRQGSQPQHF. V is TRBV7-8 and J is TRBJ1-5; 7 bases fit TRBD1. The CDR3 contains 14 residues. V was pared by 4 bases and J by 6 bases, with 6 bases of the junction left unmatched. The V gene's germline CDR1 is SGHVS and CDR2 FQNEAQ.

The gene calls are TRBV7-2 and TRBJ2-7, with D perhaps TRBD1 (6 bases). The V gene lost 0 bases and the J gene lost 6 bases, with 18 bases spanning the gap. The germline V gene encodes CDR1 SGHTA and CDR2 FQGNSA. The CDR3 length is 16 residues. The CDR3 sequence is CASSLALGQRGGEQYF. DNA for the CDR3: TGTGCCAGCAGCTTAGCGCTCGGACAGCGAGGGGGCGAGCAGTACTTC.

The V and J genes are TRBV7-2 and TRBJ1-1; tentatively, D is TRBD1 (6 bases). The V and J ends lost 5 bases and 0 bases respectively, with 13 bases between them. The CDR3 has 15 amino acids. Germline V gene lookup returns CDR1 SGHTA and CDR2 FQGNSA. CDR3: CASSLEGGLNTEAFF. DNA for the CDR3: TGTGCCAGCAGCCTCGAAGGGGGATTGAACACTGAAGCTTTCTTT.

This chain links TRBV30 with TRBJ2-5; D gene ambiguous. The CDR3 has 12 residues. Germline values: CDR1 GTSNPN, CDR2 SVGIG (reference sequence). Deletions cut 4 bases from V and 3 bases from J, with 9 bases between. The CDR3 sequence: CAWTRLEETQYF. CDR3 sequence (DNA): TGTGCCTGGACTAGATTGGAAGAGACCCAGTACTTC.

The chain combines TRBV11-2 with TRBJ2-7, with 14 bases identical to TRBD2. V lost 5 bases, J lost 5 bases, and 5 bases stayed unmatched. CDR3 length: 15 amino acids. Looked up from germline, CDR1 is SGHAT and CDR2 is FQNNGV. The CDR3 DNA reads as TGTGCCAGCAGCGTGGGACTAGCGGGAGTGGACGAGCAGTACTTC. This codes for CASSVGLAGVDEQYF.

The chain employs TRBV6-5 and TRBJ2-3; 8 nucleotides line up with TRBD2. This CDR3 is built from 16 residues. J lost 5 bases, V lost 0 bases, and 7 bases had no gene match. Per germline, CDR1 MNHEY and CDR2 SVGAGI. The CDR3: CASSYSWRGAGDTQYF. The DNA for the CDR3 is TGTGCCAGCAGTTACTCATGGCGGGGGGCTGGAGATACGCAGTATTTT.

This chain joins TRBV7-2 and TRBJ2-7; unclear D gene. There are 11 residues in the CDR3. Germline CDR1 reads SGHTA; CDR2 reads FQGNSA. V gave up 5 bases and J gave up 6 bases, with 8 bases separating them. Here the CDR3 reads CASSRFSEQYF. The CDR3 bases are TGTGCCAGCAGCCGTTTTAGCGAGCAGTACTTC.

V is TRBV27 and J is TRBJ2-7; 10 nucleotides align to TRBD2. Germline loops: CDR1 MNHEY, CDR2 SMNVEV (reference sequence). The J segment lost 9 bases and the V segment lost 0 bases, leaving 11 bases of the junction unmatched. The CDR3 runs to 16 residues. CDR3 sequence reads: CASSLSSGRAGLRQYF. CDR3 DNA: TGTGCCAGCAGTTTATCCAGCGGGAGGGCCGGGCTGCGGCAGTACTTC.

The chain is built from TRBV2 and TRBJ2-7, with D possibly being TRBD1 (6 bases). V was shortened by 4 bases and J by 3 bases, with 13 bases between the two germline ends. The CDR3 extends over 14 amino acids. Germline V gives CDR1 SNHLY, CDR2 FYNNEI. The CDR3 DNA reads as TGTGCCAGCAGTGCGATGCAGGGGATCTACGAGCAGTACTTC. It is translated as CASSAMQGIYEQYF.

The rearrangement joins TRBV19 to TRBJ2-7; TRBD2 matches 10 bases. Trimming removed 4 bases from V and 2 bases from J; junction bases left unmatched: 8. The CDR3 is 16 amino acids. Germline V lookup: CDR1 LNHDA, CDR2 SQIVND (reference sequence). This CDR3 is CASSTPGTSVPYEQYF. CDR3 DNA sequence: TGTGCCAGTAGTACCCCCGGGACTAGCGTCCCCTACGAGCAGTACTTC.

This sequence joins TRBV15 and TRBJ2-5, with 14 positions matching TRBD2. The V gene end was trimmed by 3 bases and the J gene end by 3 bases; junction bases not matched to a gene: 6. In germline, CDR1 is LNHNV, CDR2 YYDKDF (reference sequence). CDR3 length equals 17 residues. The CDR3 reads CATSSAPGLAGEETQYF. The CDR3 DNA reads as TGTGCCACCAGCAGTGCACCGGGACTAGCGGGGGAAGAGACCCAGTACTTC. Drawing the rest from reference TRBV15 and TRBJ2-5, the complete variable domain is DAMVIQNPRYQVTQFGKPVTLSCSQTLNHNVMYWYQQKSSQAPKLLFHYYDKDFNNEADTPDNFQSRRPNTSFCFLDIRSPGLGDTAMYLCATSSAPGLAGEETQYFGPGTRLLVL.

The chain combines TRBV4-2 with TRBJ2-7, with D tentatively TRBD2 (6 bases). Trimming took 5 bases from V and 5 from J, leaving 16 bases between them. Germline values: CDR1 LGHNA, CDR2 YNFKEQ. This CDR3 comprises 14 residues. The CDR3 sequence: CASSSLEAGNEQYF. As DNA, the CDR3 is TGTGCCAGCAGCTCCCTCGAGGCGGGGAACGAGCAGTACTTC.

The genes are TRBV7-3 and TRBJ2-1; D is perhaps TRBD2 (5 bases). This CDR3 region has 14 residues. V lost 1 base and J 12 bases, leaving 16 bases between the germline ends. Germline CDR1 and CDR2: SGHTA and FQGTGA. CDR3 in DNA: TGTGCCAGCAGCTTAATGGGGAGTAAACAGACGCAGTTCTTC. It yields the protein CASSLMGSKQTQFF. Full variable domain (outside the CDR3, taken from reference TRBV7-3 and TRBJ2-1): GAGVSQTPSNKVTEKGKYVELRCDPISGHTALYWYRQSLGQGPEFLIYFQGTGAADDSGLPNDRFFAVRPEGSVSTLKIQRTERGDSAVYLCASSLMGSKQTQFFGPGTRLTVL.

This clone has more than one count but fewer than ten. V is TRBV23-1 and J is TRBJ1-5, with 8 bases identical to TRBD1. TRBV23-1 is annotated as an ORF whose role is uncertain. V shed 0 bases and J 5 bases; nucleotides not matched to a gene: 15. The length of the CDR3 is 19 residues. CDR3 sequence reads: CASSQSRQGIVGNYQPQHF. The CDR3, as DNA: TGCGCCAGCAGTCAATCCCGACAGGGGATCGTGGGGAACTATCAGCCCCAGCATTTT.